This TCR beta chain stems from a study of shared clonotypes between healthy human individuals. Data came from immunoSEQ multiplex PCR; TCRdb stores just in-frame clones and leaves some out. The table has some 2,100,000 clones, more than 90% seen once. V lost 2 bases and J lost 6, with 13 bases in between. The CDR3 contains 13 residues. Germline V gives CDR1 GTSNPN, CDR2 SVGIG (reference sequence). The receptor was derived from a man between 18 and 35 years old in good health. Source material: naive CD4+ T cells sorted from blood. Noted subset: CD45RA+ positively selected. The V gene is TRBV30, the J gene TRBJ1-2; D is perhaps TRBD1 (6 bases). The CDR3 reads CAWSLTGPDGYTF. The DNA for the CDR3 is TGTGCCTGGAGTTTAACAGGGCCGGATGGCTACACCTTC. Complete variable domain (other parts from reference TRBV30 and TRBJ1-2): SQTIHQWPATLVQPVGSPLSLECTVEGTSNPNLYWYRQAAGRGLQLLFYSVGIGQISSEVPQNLSASRPQDRQFILSSKKLLLSDSGFYLCAWSLTGPDGYTFGSGTRLTVV.